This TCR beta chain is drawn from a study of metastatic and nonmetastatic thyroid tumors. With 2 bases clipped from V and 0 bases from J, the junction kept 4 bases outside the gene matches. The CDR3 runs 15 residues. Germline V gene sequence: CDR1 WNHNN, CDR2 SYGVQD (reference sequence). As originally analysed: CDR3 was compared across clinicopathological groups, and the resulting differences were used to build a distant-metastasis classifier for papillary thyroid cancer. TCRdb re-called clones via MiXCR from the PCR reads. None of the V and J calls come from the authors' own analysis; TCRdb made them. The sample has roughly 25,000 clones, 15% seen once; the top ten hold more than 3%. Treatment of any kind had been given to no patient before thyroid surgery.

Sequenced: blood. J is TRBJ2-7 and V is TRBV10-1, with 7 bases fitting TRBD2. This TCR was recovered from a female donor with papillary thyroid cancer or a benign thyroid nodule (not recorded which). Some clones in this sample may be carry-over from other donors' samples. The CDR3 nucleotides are TGCGCCAGCAGTGAGCAGGCGGGGGACTCCTACGAGCAGTACTTC. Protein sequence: CASSEQAGDSYEQYF.